This is a list of T cell receptor beta chains from one sample in a study of T cell responses to AZD1222 COVID-19 vaccine. Some clones are missing from TCRdb's copy, which holds only in-frame ones; the method was immunoSEQ multiplex PCR. The sample has some 150,000 clones, more than 85% seen once; the top ten hold 5.5% to 8.5%. This material consisted of peripheral blood, taken after recovery from COVID-19. The receptors come from an adult who had recovered from COVID-19. Both conserved end residues are part of each CDR3. The D gene is left open where the match is weak. Not all rows give a size; the values are once, few, many and, for expanded clones, a class.

J: TRBJ2-5
D: .
size: .
V: TRBV5-1
CDR3: CASSLATGQETQYF
DNA: TGCGCCAGCAGCTTGGCCACGGGACAAGAGACCCAGTACTTC

J: TRBJ2-1
D: TRBD2
size: .
V: TRBV7-9
CDR3: CASSSIGSPSGGDNEQFF
DNA: TGTGCCAGCAGCTCCATAGGGTCCCCTAGCGGGGGGGACAATGAGCAGTTCTTC

J: TRBJ2-3
D: .
size: .
V: TRBV3-1/TRBV3-2
CDR3: CASSQGSQVSTQYF
DNA: TGTGCCAGCAGCCAAGGCTCTCAAGTGTCCACGCAGTATTTT

J: TRBJ1-2
D: .
size: .
V: TRBV12-3/TRBV12-4
CDR3: CASSLSARYTF
DNA: TGTGCCAGCAGTTTATCGGCCCGATACACCTTC

J: TRBJ2-7
D: TRBD1
size: .
V: TRBV7-2
CDR3: CASSPRTGIYEQYF
DNA: TGTGCCAGCAGCCCCCGGACAGGAATCTACGAGCAGTACTTC

J: TRBJ1-6
D: .
size: once
V: TRBV7-8
CDR3: CASSLGRGSYNSPLHF
DNA: TGTGCCAGCAGCTTAGGAAGGGGTTCCTATAATTCACCCCTCCACTTT

J: TRBJ2-1
D: TRBD1
size: .
V: TRBV5-1
CDR3: CASSLGGTGNYNEQFF
DNA: TGCGCCAGCAGCTTGGGGGGGACAGGGAACTACAATGAGCAGTTCTTC

J: TRBJ2-1
D: TRBD2
size: .
V: TRBV29-1
CDR3: CSVFGTSGYNEQFF
DNA: TGCAGCGTTTTCGGGACTAGCGGGTACAATGAGCAGTTCTTC

J: TRBJ1-2
D: .
size: .
V: TRBV15
CDR3: CATSRGPSKGVDYGYTF
DNA: TGTGCCACCAGCAGAGGACCCTCGAAAGGGGTGGACTATGGCTACACCTTC

J: TRBJ1-5
D: .
size: .
V: TRBV29-1
CDR3: CSVETGGQQPQHF
DNA: TGCAGCGTTGAGACTGGAGGCCAACAGCCCCAGCATTTT

J: TRBJ2-3
D: TRBD2
size: .
V: TRBV14
CDR3: CASSQGLAGALAGGTDTQYF
DNA: TGTGCCAGCAGCCAAGGACTGGCGGGGGCACTAGCGGGAGGCACAGATACGCAGTATTTT

J: TRBJ1-6
D: .
size: .
V: TRBV6-6
CDR3: CATLPGASNNSPLHF
DNA: TGTGCCACTCTTCCCGGGGCATCGAATAATTCACCCCTCCACTTT